Listed below are T cell receptor beta chains from one sample, sequenced in a study of T cells in Graves' hyperthyroidism and ophthalmopathy. From the multiplex PCR reads, TCRdb called clonotypes with MiXCR, one entry per CDR3 protein. Of roughly 840,000 distinct CDR3 sequences in the sample, more than 30% were seen once. What was sequenced was blood. These receptors were taken from a man aged 18-30 years with Graves' hyperthyroidism. Each CDR3 is given with its conserved first and last residue. D genes are given only for firm matches. The size field is filled for only some rows; it gives once, few, many or a size class.

j_call v_call clone_size d_call cdr3_nt cdr3_aa
TRBJ1-4 TRBV7-8 - - TGTGCCAGCAGCGCTAGGACAGAGGGAAAACTGTTTTTT CASSARTEGKLFF
TRBJ1-1 TRBV29-1 many - TGCAGCGTCCACGAGACGGGGGTCACTGAAGCTTTCTTT CSVHETGVTEAFF
TRBJ1-5 TRBV20-1 many TRBD1 TGCAGTGCTACCACCGGGACAGGGGATCAGCCCCAGCATTTT CSATTGTGDQPQHF
TRBJ1-2 TRBV10-3 few - TGTGCCAGCACTCAGGGATCCTATGGCTACACCTTC CASTQGSYGYTF
TRBJ1-2 TRBV5-4 few TRBD1 TGTGCCAGCAGCTTGACCTGGGACAGTGGCTATGGCTACACCTTC CASSLTWDSGYGYTF
TRBJ2-2 TRBV7-2 - TRBD1 TGTGCCAGCAGCTCCTTACAGGGGGCCGGGGAGCTGTTTTTT CASSSLQGAGELFF
TRBJ2-7 TRBV2 many TRBD2 TGTGCCAGCAGTGTGGAGGGACTAGCGTCCTACGAGCAGTACTTC CASSVEGLASYEQYF
TRBJ1-2 TRBV20-1 many - TGCAGTGCCACAGCGTCTCAGGGGTTATCGGGCTACACCTTC CSATASQGLSGYTF
TRBJ1-2 TRBV10-3 few TRBD1 TGTGCCACCGCTCCTCAGGGGGCCTATGGCTACACCTTC CATAPQGAYGYTF
TRBJ2-3 TRBV29-1 - TRBD1 TGCAGCGTTGATAGGGACAGGGTCTTAGATACGCAGTATTTT CSVDRDRVLDTQYF
TRBJ1-1 TRBV7-2 few - TGTGCCAGCAGCTGGAAGGTTTCGGGTGAAGCTTTCTTT CASSWKVSGEAFF
TRBJ1-2 TRBV2 - - TGCGCCACCGGCCGAGTGGGAACTGACGGCTACACCTTC CATGRVGTDGYTF
TRBJ2-7 TRBV11-2 - - TGTGCCAGCAGCTCCAGCTCTATTGCCGGGGGCACCTACGAGCAGTACTTC CASSSSSIAGGTYEQYF
TRBJ1-5 TRBV2 many - TGTGCCAGCAGCGTTCGGACGGTGTATAGCAATCAGCCCCAGCATTTT CASSVRTVYSNQPQHF
TRBJ1-3 TRBV9 - - TGTGCCAGCGGATCGGACAGTGCGACCATATATTTT CASGSDSATIYF
TRBJ2-7 TRBV12-3/TRBV12-4 - - TGTGCCAGCAGCTCACGACAGGTCGGGAACGAGCAGTACTTC CASSSRQVGNEQYF
TRBJ1-1 TRBV5-1 few TRBD1 TGCGCCAGCAGCTTGGGTGGGACAGGGACCACTGAAGCTTTCTTT CASSLGGTGTTEAFF